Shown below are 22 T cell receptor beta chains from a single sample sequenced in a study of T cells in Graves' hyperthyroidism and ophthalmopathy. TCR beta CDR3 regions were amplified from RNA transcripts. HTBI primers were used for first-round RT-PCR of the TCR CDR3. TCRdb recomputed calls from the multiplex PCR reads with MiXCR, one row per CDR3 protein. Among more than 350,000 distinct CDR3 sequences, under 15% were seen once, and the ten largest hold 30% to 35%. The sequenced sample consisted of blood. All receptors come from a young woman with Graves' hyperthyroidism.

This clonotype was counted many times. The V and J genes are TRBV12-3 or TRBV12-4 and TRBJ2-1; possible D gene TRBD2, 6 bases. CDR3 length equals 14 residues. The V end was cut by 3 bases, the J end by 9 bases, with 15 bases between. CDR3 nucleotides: TGTGCCAGCAGTTTTTGGCGGGATGGAGGTGAGCAGTTCTTC. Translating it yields CASSFWRDGGEQFF.

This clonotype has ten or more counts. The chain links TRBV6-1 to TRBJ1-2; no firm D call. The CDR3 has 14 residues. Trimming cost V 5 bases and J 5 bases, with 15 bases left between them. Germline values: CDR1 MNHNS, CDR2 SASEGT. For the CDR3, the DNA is TGTGCCAGCAGTCGGGAACGACTTGCTTATGGCTACACCTTC. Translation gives CASSRERLAYGYTF.

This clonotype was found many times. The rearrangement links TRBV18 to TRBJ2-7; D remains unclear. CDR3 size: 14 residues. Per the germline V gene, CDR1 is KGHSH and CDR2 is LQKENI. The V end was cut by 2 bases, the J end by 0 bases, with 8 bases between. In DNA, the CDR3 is TGTGCCAGCTCACCAATCACCGCCTCCTACGAGCAGTACTTC. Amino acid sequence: CASSPITASYEQYF.

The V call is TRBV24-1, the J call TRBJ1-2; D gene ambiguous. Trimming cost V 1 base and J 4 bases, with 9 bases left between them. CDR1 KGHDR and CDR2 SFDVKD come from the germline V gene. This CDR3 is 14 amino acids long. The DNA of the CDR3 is TGTGCCACCAGTGATTTTGCGCAGAGCTATGGCTACACCTTC. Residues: CATSDFAQSYGYTF.

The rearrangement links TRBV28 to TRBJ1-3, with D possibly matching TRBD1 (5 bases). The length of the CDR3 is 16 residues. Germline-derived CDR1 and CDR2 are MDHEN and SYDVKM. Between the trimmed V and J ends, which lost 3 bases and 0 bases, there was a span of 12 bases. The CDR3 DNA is TGTGCCAGCAGTTTCACCGGGACGGGCTCTGGAAACACCATATATTTT. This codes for CASSFTGTGSGNTIYF. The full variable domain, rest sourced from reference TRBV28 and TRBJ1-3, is DVKVTQSSRYLVKRTGEKVFLECVQDMDHENMFWYRQDPGLGLRLIYFSYDVKMKEKGDIPEGYSVSREKKERFSLILESASTNQTSMYLCASSFTGTGSGNTIYFGEGSWLTVV.

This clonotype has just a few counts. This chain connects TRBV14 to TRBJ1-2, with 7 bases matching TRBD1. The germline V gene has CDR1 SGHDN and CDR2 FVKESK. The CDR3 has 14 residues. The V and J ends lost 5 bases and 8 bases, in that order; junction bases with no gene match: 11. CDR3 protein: CASSFTGAVRGYTF. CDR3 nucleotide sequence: TGTGCCAGCAGCTTTACAGGGGCAGTGAGGGGCTACACCTTC. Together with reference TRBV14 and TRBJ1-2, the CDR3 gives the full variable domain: EAGVTQFPSHSVIEKGQTVTLRCDPISGHDNLYWYRRVMGKEIKFLLHFVKESKQDESGMPNNRFLAERTGGTYSTLKVQPAELEDSGVYFCASSFTGAVRGYTFGSGTRLTVV.

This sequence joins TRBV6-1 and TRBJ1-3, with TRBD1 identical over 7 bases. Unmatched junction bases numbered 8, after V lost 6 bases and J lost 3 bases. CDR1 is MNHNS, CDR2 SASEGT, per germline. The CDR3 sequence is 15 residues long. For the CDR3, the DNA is TGTGCCAGCAGCCTGACAGGGCCGAATGGAAACACCATATATTTT. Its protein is CASSLTGPNGNTIYF.

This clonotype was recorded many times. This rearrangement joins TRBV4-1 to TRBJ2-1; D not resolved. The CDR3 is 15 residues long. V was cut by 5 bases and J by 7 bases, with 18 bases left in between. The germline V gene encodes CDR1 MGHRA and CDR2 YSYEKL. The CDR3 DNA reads TGCGCCAGCAGCTTGGTGCGTTCAGCGCCAAATGAGCAGTTCTTC. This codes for CASSLVRSAPNEQFF.

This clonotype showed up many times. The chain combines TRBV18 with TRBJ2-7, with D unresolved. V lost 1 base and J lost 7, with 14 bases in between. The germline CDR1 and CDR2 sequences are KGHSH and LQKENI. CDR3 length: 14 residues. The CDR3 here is CASSPLGSSPEQYF. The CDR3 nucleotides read TGTGCCAGCTCACCACTCGGGTCCTCACCGGAGCAGTACTTC.

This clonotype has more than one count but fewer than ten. The CDR3 here is CASSPAATGTGELFF. CDR3 bases: TGCGCCAGCAGCCCCGCTGCCACTGGCACCGGGGAGCTGTTTTTT. V gene TRBV5-1 combines with J gene TRBJ2-2; no clear D gene. The CDR3 has 15 amino acids. Germline V gene lookup returns CDR1 SGHRS and CDR2 YFSETQ. Trimming took off 4 bases at V and 4 bases at J, with 14 bases between the two ends.

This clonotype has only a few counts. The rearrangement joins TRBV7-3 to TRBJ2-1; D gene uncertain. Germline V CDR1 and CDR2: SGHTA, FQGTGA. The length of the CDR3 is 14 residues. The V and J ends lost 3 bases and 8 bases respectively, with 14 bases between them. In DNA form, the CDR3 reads TGTGCCAGCAGCTTGGATGGTCATCGCCATGAGCAGTTCTTC. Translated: CASSLDGHRHEQFF. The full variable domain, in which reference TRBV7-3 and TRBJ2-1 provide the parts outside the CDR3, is GAGVSQTPSNKVTEKGKYVELRCDPISGHTALYWYRQSLGQGPEFLIYFQGTGAADDSGLPNDRFFAVRPEGSVSTLKIQRTERGDSAVYLCASSLDGHRHEQFFGPGTRLTVL.

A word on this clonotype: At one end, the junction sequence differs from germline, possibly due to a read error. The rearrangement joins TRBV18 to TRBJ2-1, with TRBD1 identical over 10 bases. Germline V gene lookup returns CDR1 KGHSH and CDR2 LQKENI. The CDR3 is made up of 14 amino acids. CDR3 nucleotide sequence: TGTGCCAGCTCACCGCTTGCGGGACAGGGGATCTTCATCTTC. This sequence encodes CASSPLAGQGIFIF.

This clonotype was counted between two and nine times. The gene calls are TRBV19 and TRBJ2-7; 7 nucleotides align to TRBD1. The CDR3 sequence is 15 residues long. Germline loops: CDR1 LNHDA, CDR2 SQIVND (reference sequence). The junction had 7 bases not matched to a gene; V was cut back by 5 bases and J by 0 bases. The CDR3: CASSRDRRSSYEQYF. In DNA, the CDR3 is TGTGCCAGTAGTCGGGACAGACGAAGCTCCTACGAGCAGTACTTC.

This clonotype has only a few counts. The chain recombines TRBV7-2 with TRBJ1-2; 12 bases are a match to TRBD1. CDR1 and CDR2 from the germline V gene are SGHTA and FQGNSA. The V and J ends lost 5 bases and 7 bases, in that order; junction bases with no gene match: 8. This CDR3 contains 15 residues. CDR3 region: CASSPPGTGGGGYTF. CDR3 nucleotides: TGTGCCAGCAGCCCACCCGGGACAGGGGGCGGTGGCTACACCTTC.

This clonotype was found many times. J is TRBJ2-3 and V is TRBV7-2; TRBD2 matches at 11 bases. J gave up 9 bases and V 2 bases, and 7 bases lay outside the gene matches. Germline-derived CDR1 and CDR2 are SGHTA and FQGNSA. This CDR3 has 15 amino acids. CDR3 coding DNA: TGTGCCAGCAGCTTATTTGGGGCTAGCGGGAGGACGCAGTATTTT. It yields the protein CASSLFGASGRTQYF.

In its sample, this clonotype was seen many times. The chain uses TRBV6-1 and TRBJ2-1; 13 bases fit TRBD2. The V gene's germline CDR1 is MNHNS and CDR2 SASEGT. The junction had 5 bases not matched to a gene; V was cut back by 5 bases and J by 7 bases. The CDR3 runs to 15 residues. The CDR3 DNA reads TGTGCCAGCAGTTTACTAGCGGGAGGGAGGAATGAGCAGTTCTTC. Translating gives CASSLLAGGRNEQFF.

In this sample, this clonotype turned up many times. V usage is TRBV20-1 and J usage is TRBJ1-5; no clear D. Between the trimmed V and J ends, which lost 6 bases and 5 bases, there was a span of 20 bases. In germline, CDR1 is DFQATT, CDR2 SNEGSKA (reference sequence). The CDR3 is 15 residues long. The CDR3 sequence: CSAIPSTGLDQPQHF. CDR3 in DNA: TGCAGTGCCATTCCTTCGACGGGGTTGGATCAGCCCCAGCATTTT.

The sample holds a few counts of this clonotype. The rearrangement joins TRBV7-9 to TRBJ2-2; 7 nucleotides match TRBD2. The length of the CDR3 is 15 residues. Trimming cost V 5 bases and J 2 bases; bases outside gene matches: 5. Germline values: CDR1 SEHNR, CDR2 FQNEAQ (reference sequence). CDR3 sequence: CASSHTGGNTGELFF. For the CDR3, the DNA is TGTGCCAGCAGCCATACGGGAGGTAACACCGGGGAGCTGTTTTTT. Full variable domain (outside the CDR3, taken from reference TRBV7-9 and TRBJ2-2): DTGVSQNPRHKITKRGQNVTFRCDPISEHNRLYWYRQTLGQGPEFLTYFQNEAQLEKSRLLSDRFSAERPKGSFSTLEIQRTEQGDSAMYLCASSHTGGNTGELFFGEGSRLTVL.

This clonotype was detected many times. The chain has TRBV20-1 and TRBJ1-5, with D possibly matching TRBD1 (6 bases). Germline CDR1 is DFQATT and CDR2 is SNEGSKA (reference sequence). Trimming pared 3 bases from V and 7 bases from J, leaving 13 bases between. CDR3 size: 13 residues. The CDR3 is CSASHGGDQPQHF. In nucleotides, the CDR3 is TGCAGTGCTAGCCACGGGGGCGACCAGCCCCAGCATTTT.

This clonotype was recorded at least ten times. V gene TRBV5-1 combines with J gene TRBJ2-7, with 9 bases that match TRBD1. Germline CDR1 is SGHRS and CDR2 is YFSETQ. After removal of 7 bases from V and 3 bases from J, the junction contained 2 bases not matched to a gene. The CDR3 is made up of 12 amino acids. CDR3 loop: CASGQGIYEQYF. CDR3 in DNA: TGCGCCAGCGGACAGGGGATCTACGAGCAGTACTTC.

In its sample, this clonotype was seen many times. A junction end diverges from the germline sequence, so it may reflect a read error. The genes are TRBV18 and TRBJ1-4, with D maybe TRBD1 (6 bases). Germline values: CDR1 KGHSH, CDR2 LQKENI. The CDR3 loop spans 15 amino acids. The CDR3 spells CASSPQGATNEKLFF. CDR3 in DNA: TGTGCCAGCTCCCCACAGGGTGCAACTAATGAAAAACTGTTTTTT.

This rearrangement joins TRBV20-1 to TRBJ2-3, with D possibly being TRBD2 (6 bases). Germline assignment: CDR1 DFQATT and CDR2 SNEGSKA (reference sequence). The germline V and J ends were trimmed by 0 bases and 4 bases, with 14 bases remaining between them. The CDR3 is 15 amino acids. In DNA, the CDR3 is TGCAGTGCTAGAGATATCCGGGGGAGACCAGATACGCAGTATTTT. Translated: CSARDIRGRPDTQYF.